The 26 T cell receptor beta chains reported below all come from one sample, sequenced in a study of cytomegalovirus exposure and HLA in healthy donors. Primers included in the PCR were 60 Vbeta and 13 Jbeta primers. Produced via immunoSEQ multiplex PCR; TCRdb's table is partial and in-frame only. The sample shows about 53,000 clones, and 2.1% sits with its ten largest clones. Sequencing was carried out using PBMCs. These receptors were collected from a woman between 18 and 29 years old in good health and CMV-seronegative.

The V call is TRBV18, the J call TRBJ1-5; 7 bases align to TRBD1. This CDR3 comprises 17 residues. CDR1 KGHSH and CDR2 LQKENI come from the germline V gene. V was pared by 5 bases and J by 0 bases, with 10 bases of the junction left unmatched. CDR3 sequence: CASSFRDSRYSNQPQHF. In nucleotides, the CDR3 is TGTGCCAGCTCATTCCGGGACAGCCGGTATAGCAATCAGCCCCAGCATTTT.

The chain employs TRBV6-6 and TRBJ2-7; 10 positions match TRBD2. The CDR3 totals 16 residues. With V trimmed by 8 bases and J by 0 bases, 10 bases remained unmatched. The germline V gene encodes CDR1 MNHNY and CDR2 SVGAGI (reference sequence). In nucleotides, the CDR3 is TGTGCCAGCTTCCCAGGTGGACTAGCGGCCTCCTACGAGCAGTACTTC. It translates to CASFPGGLAASYEQYF.

The V gene is TRBV5-1, the J gene TRBJ2-7, with 9 bases matching TRBD1. Germline values: CDR1 SGHRS, CDR2 YFSETQ. This CDR3 contains 15 residues. With 0 bases clipped from V and 3 bases from J, the junction kept 4 bases outside the gene matches. DNA for the CDR3: TGCGCCAGCAGCTTGGGTGACAGGGGGGGCTACGAGCAGTACTTC. The encoded protein is CASSLGDRGGYEQYF.

The genes are TRBV29-1 and TRBJ1-1, with D unresolved. Trimming took off 3 bases at V and 6 bases at J, with 11 bases between the two ends. The CDR3 loop spans 12 amino acids. Germline V gives CDR1 SQVTM, CDR2 ANQGSEA. The CDR3 loop is CSVDSPYSEAFF. The CDR3 coding sequence is TGCAGCGTTGATAGTCCGTATTCTGAAGCTTTCTTT. Full variable domain (rest looked up from reference TRBV29-1 and TRBJ1-1): SAVISQKPSRDICQRGTSLTIQCQVDSQVTMMFWYRQQPGQSLTLIATANQGSEATYESGFVIDKFPISRPNLTFSTLTVSNMSPEDSSIYLCSVDSPYSEAFFGQGTRLTVV.

The chain has TRBV19 and TRBJ1-2; a possible D gene is TRBD1 (6 bases). Trimming stripped 8 bases from V and 2 bases from J, with 15 bases between. Germline CDR1 and CDR2: LNHDA and SQIVND (reference sequence). The CDR3 is 14 amino acids. The CDR3 spells CASAPYRDNYGYTF. As DNA, the CDR3 is TGTGCCAGTGCTCCGTACAGGGACAACTATGGCTACACCTTC. Variable domain in full (rest from reference TRBV19 and TRBJ1-2): DGGITQSPKYLFRKEGQNVTLSCEQNLNHDAMYWYRQDPGQGLRLIYYSQIVNDFQKGDIAEGYSVSREKKESFPLTVTSAQKNPTAFYLCASAPYRDNYGYTFGSGTRLTVV.

V gene TRBV5-1 combines with J gene TRBJ2-1; TRBD2 matches at 9 bases. V lost 0 bases, J lost 6 bases, and 4 bases stayed unmatched. Germline loops: CDR1 SGHRS, CDR2 YFSETQ. The CDR3 totals 15 residues. For the CDR3, the DNA is TGCGCCAGCAGCTTGGCGTCTAGCGGGGTCAATGAGCAGTTCTTC. Amino acid sequence: CASSLASSGVNEQFF.

The CDR3 region is CASSSNGDRMGQYF. The CDR3 DNA sequence: TGTGCCAGTAGCTCTAACGGGGACAGAATGGGGCAGTACTTC. The V call is TRBV19, the J call TRBJ2-7, with 7 nucleotides matching TRBD1. The germline V gene encodes CDR1 LNHDA and CDR2 SQIVND (reference sequence). CDR3 length equals 14 residues. Trimming removed 6 bases from V and 9 bases from J; junction bases left unmatched: 14.

The chain couples TRBV7-3 to TRBJ1-2; 7 nucleotides match TRBD1. With 4 bases clipped from V and 4 bases from J, the junction kept 9 bases outside the gene matches. This CDR3 is built from 15 residues. Germline V gives CDR1 SGHTA, CDR2 FQGTGA. This CDR3 reads CASSSFDRDSYGYTF. For the CDR3, the DNA is TGTGCCAGCAGCTCGTTCGACCGGGACAGCTATGGCTACACCTTC. The variable domain in full, completed from reference TRBV7-3 and TRBJ1-2, reads GAGVSQTPSNKVTEKGKYVELRCDPISGHTALYWYRQSLGQGPEFLIYFQGTGAADDSGLPNDRFFAVRPEGSVSTLKIQRTERGDSAVYLCASSSFDRDSYGYTFGSGTRLTVV.

This chain links TRBV6-1 with TRBJ1-2; TRBD1 matches 8 bases. The CDR3 runs to 13 residues. CDR1 is MNHNS, CDR2 SASEGT, per germline. Trimming at V came to 7 bases and at J to 4 bases, leaving 5 bases not matched to a gene. CDR3 sequence reads: CASNGQGGYGYTF. The CDR3 region has the DNA TGTGCCAGCAATGGACAGGGTGGCTATGGCTACACCTTC.

DNA of the CDR3: TGTGCCAGCAGTGAAGCGCTTCCAGGGTGGACCAAAAACATTCAGTACTTC. It translates to CASSEALPGWTKNIQYF. The chain links TRBV2 to TRBJ2-4; tentative D call: TRBD1 (5 bases). This CDR3 spans 17 amino acids. V lost 0 bases to trimming and J lost 2 bases, with 14 bases between them. Germline CDR1 SNHLY, CDR2 FYNNEI.

J is TRBJ2-5 and V is TRBV9; tentative D call: TRBD2 (5 bases). Germline V gene lookup returns CDR1 SGDLS and CDR2 YYNGEE. The CDR3 runs 16 residues. V dropped 0 bases and J dropped 2 bases, with 14 bases sitting between them. CDR3 sequence (DNA): TGTGCCAGCAGCGTAGAACGTCTAGCAAGGCAAGAGACCCAGTACTTC. Encoded protein: CASSVERLARQETQYF.

V and J are TRBV15 and TRBJ1-5; TRBD1 is a possible D gene (6 bases). The CDR3 loop spans 19 amino acids. CDR1 and CDR2 from the germline V gene are LNHNV and YYDKDF (reference sequence). The germline V and J ends were trimmed by 5 bases and 0 bases, with 23 bases remaining between them. The CDR3 bases are TGTGCCACCAGCGGACCCCCTGGAAGGACAGCGTATAGCAATCAGCCCCAGCATTTT. Protein: CATSGPPGRTAYSNQPQHF.

This CDR3 reads CASSLTSGRDEQYF. The CDR3 DNA sequence: TGCGCCAGCAGCTTGACTAGCGGGAGGGACGAGCAGTACTTC. The chain employs TRBV5-1 and TRBJ2-7, with TRBD2 matching 13 bases. The CDR3 loop spans 14 amino acids. V was clipped by 1 base and J by 5 bases; unmatched bases: 0. Germline CDR1 SGHRS, CDR2 YFSETQ.

The gene calls are TRBV11-2 and TRBJ1-2; a possible D gene is TRBD1 (6 bases). Germline CDR1 reads SGHAT; CDR2 reads FQNNGV. With 4 bases removed from V and 4 bases from J, the gap between germline ends came to 13 bases. The CDR3 has 14 residues. CDR3 amino acids: CASSSQGLSYGYTF. CDR3 bases: TGTGCCAGCAGCTCACAGGGCTTGTCCTATGGCTACACCTTC.

The chain uses TRBV5-1 and TRBJ1-4, with 9 nucleotides matching TRBD1. Trimming took 4 bases from V and 7 from J; bases not matched to a gene: 8. CDR1 is SGHRS and CDR2 is YFSETQ in the germline V gene. CDR3 length: 15 residues. Here the CDR3 reads CASSLGGQGSEKLFF. Here the CDR3 DNA reads TGCGCCAGCAGCCTGGGGGGACAGGGTAGTGAAAAACTGTTTTTT.

V usage is TRBV30 and J usage is TRBJ2-5; tentatively, D is TRBD2 (6 bases). CDR3 size: 12 residues. Trimming removed 0 bases at V and 5 bases at J, with 7 bases between. CDR1 and CDR2 from the germline V gene are GTSNPN and SVGIG (reference sequence). CDR3 nucleotide sequence: TGTGCCTGGAGTGTGGGGAGGGAGACCCAGTACTTC. This translates into CAWSVGRETQYF.

The chain employs TRBV6-1 and TRBJ2-1; D is uncertain. Germline CDR1 is MNHNS and CDR2 is SASEGT. V dropped 4 bases and J dropped 0 bases, with 10 bases sitting between them. There are 15 residues in the CDR3. DNA for the CDR3: TGTGCCAGCAGTGCTCCCCCCAGCTCCTACAATGAGCAGTTCTTC. It specifies CASSAPPSSYNEQFF.

V is TRBV7-2 and J is TRBJ1-1, with 7 bases lining up with TRBD1. The length of the CDR3 is 16 residues. Germline CDR1 SGHTA, CDR2 FQGNSA. V trimming: 4 bases; J trimming: 2 bases; junction bases outside the gene matches: 10. For the CDR3, the DNA is TGTGCCAGCAGCTACGACAGGGCCAAGTTCAACACTGAAGCTTTCTTT. This translates into CASSYDRAKFNTEAFF.

V and J are TRBV28 and TRBJ2-5, with D unclear. CDR3 length equals 14 residues. The V end was cut by 2 bases, the J end by 1 base, with 8 bases between. Germline-derived CDR1 and CDR2 are MDHEN and SYDVKM. This CDR3 is CASSLGQAQETQYF. For the CDR3, the DNA is TGTGCCAGCAGTTTAGGTCAGGCCCAAGAGACCCAGTACTTC.

The rearrangement links TRBV18 to TRBJ1-1; 7 positions match TRBD1. This CDR3 has 15 residues. Germline loops: CDR1 KGHSH, CDR2 LQKENI. The V and J ends lost 0 bases and 1 base, in that order; junction bases with no gene match: 2. CDR3 nucleotides: TGTGCCAGCTCACCACCGGGACAGCGGAACACTGAAGCTTTCTTT. It translates to CASSPPGQRNTEAFF.

The J gene is TRBJ1-2, the V gene TRBV21-1; the table gives TRBD1 as D, unverified against the DNA. TRBV21-1 is designated a pseudogene. The CDR3 sequence is 14 residues long. CDR3 bases: TGTGCCAGCAGCAAAGCGCAGGTCTGGTATGGCTACACCTTC. It is translated as CASSKAQVWYGYTF.

The rearrangement uses TRBV5-1 and TRBJ2-1; TRBD2 matches at 13 bases. The CDR3 is made up of 16 amino acids. Germline V gene data show CDR1 as SGHRS and CDR2 as YFSETQ. V lost 3 bases, J lost 4 bases, and 4 bases stayed unmatched. CDR3 in amino acids: CASSSMTSGGYNEQFF. The CDR3 DNA reads TGCGCCAGCAGCTCTATGACTAGCGGGGGGTACAATGAGCAGTTCTTC.

The chain joins TRBV4-1 to TRBJ1-6, with 7 positions matching TRBD1. Germline lookup yields CDR1 MGHRA and CDR2 YSYEKL. After removal of 1 base from V and 6 bases from J, the junction contained 6 bases not matched to a gene. The length of the CDR3 is 16 residues. CDR3 coding DNA: TGCGCCAGCAGCCAAGGACGGGGACAGATTAATTCACCCCTCCACTTT. It yields the protein CASSQGRGQINSPLHF.

The J gene is TRBJ1-5, the V gene TRBV5-1, with TRBD1 as a possible D gene (5 bases). Trimming took 1 base from V and 3 from J, leaving 8 bases between them. The CDR3 extends over 14 amino acids. Germline CDR1 reads SGHRS; CDR2 reads YFSETQ. The CDR3 reads CASSLTGLNQPQHF. In DNA, the CDR3 is TGCGCCAGCAGCTTGACAGGCCTCAATCAGCCCCAGCATTTT. Variable domain in full (rest from reference TRBV5-1 and TRBJ1-5): KAGVTQTPRYLIKTRGQQVTLSCSPISGHRSVSWYQQTPGQGLQFLFEYFSETQRNKGNFPGRFSGRQFSNSRSEMNVSTLELGDSALYLCASSLTGLNQPQHFGDGTRLSIL.

The V call is TRBV28, the J call TRBJ1-2; no reliable D call. V dropped 5 bases and J dropped 8 bases, with 6 bases sitting between them. The CDR3 runs to 10 residues. Germline V gene sequence: CDR1 MDHEN, CDR2 SYDVKM. The CDR3 spells CASSRYGYTF. DNA for the CDR3: TGTGCCAGCAGTCGGTACGGCTACACCTTC.

The chain carries TRBV6-5 and TRBJ1-1; TRBD1 matches 7 bases. This CDR3 comprises 14 residues. The J segment lost 0 bases and the V segment lost 8 bases, leaving 6 bases of the junction unmatched. Germline V gives CDR1 MNHEY, CDR2 SVGAGI. The CDR3 nucleotides read TGTGCCAGCGCCGGGACAGCCCTGAACACTGAAGCTTTCTTT. This encodes CASAGTALNTEAFF.